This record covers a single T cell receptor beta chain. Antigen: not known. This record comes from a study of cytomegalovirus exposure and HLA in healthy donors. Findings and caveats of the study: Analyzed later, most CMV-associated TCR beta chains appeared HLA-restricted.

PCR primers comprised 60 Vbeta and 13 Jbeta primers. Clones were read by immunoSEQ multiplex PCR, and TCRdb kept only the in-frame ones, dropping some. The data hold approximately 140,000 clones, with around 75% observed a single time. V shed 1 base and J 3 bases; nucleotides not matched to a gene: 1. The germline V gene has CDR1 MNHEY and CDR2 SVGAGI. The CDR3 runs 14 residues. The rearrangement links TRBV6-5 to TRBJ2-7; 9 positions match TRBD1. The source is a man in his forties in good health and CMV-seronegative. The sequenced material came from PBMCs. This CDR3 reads CASSYWDRVYEQYF. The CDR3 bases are TGTGCCAGCAGTTACTGGGACAGGGTCTACGAGCAGTACTTC.